The following is a T cell receptor (beta chain) sequence with its context. What it recognizes is unknown. The germline CDR1 and CDR2 sequences are ENHRY and SYGVKD. The CDR3 has 11 residues. Trimming cost V 6 bases and J 10 bases; bases outside gene matches: 3. The source of the sample is a study of T cell responses to AZD1222 COVID-19 vaccine. Notes on the study in general: Clonal diversity was possibly underestimated; the donors were predominantly white British and more often female.

The data were produced by immunoSEQ multiplex PCR, yet TCRdb's version contains in-frame clones alone and is incomplete. The sample lists tens of thousands of clones; 90% were seen once. The input for sequencing was peripheral blood, taken 28 days after the second AZD1222 dose. V is TRBV10-3 and J is TRBJ2-7; 10 nucleotides match TRBD1. The source of this sequence is an adult who received the AZD1222 COVID-19 vaccine. CDR3 region: CAIRGTGEQYF. The DNA of the CDR3 is TGTGCCATCAGAGGGACAGGGGAACAGTACTTC.